One sample yielded the 20 T cell receptor beta chains listed below, sequenced in a study of blood T cell repertoires in COVID-19. Only in-frame clones appear in the TCRdb table, and some are missing; sequencing was by immunoSEQ multiplex PCR. The sample lists about 92,000 clones; roughly 72% were seen once. Sequenced material: peripheral blood. The receptors stem from a woman in her fifties or sixties in a cohort sampled during active or convalescent COVID-19.

This clone was observed a few times. CDR3 in DNA: TGTGCCAGCAGTTACTCTCCCAGCGGGGGCTACAATGAGCAGTTCTTC. Translated: CASSYSPSGGYNEQFF. The chain joins TRBV6-5 to TRBJ2-1, with 8 bases that match TRBD2. The CDR3 spans 16 residues. V shed 0 bases, J shed 3 bases, and the junction held 4 bases outside the gene matches. Germline V gene sequence: CDR1 MNHEY, CDR2 SVGAGI.

The rearrangement uses TRBV5-3 and TRBJ1-5, with TRBD1 identical over 8 bases. TRBV5-3 is flagged as an ORF with uncertain function. This CDR3 spans 14 amino acids. Trimming at V came to 4 bases and at J to 7 bases, leaving 7 bases not matched to a gene. CDR3 sequence (DNA): TGTGCCAGAAGCCTGGACAGGGATGGACAGCCCCAGCATTTT. Protein sequence: CARSLDRDGQPQHF.

This clone has a handful of counts. The V call is TRBV28, the J call TRBJ1-1; tentatively, D is TRBD1 (5 bases). The CDR3 loop spans 16 amino acids. The V and J ends lost 3 bases and 8 bases respectively, with 22 bases between them. CDR1 and CDR2 from the germline V gene are MDHEN and SYDVKM. CDR3 sequence: CASSLDPTRGLWEAFF. The CDR3 DNA follows: TGTGCCAGCAGTTTGGACCCTACAAGGGGACTGTGGGAAGCTTTCTTT. Looking up the rest from reference TRBV28 and TRBJ1-1 gives the full variable domain: DVKVTQSSRYLVKRTGEKVFLECVQDMDHENMFWYRQDPGLGLRLIYFSYDVKMKEKGDIPEGYSVSREKKERFSLILESASTNQTSMYLCASSLDPTRGLWEAFFGQGTRLTVV.

The chain couples TRBV9 to TRBJ2-1; no firm D call. CDR1 and CDR2 (germline): SGDLS, YYNGEE. V was shortened by 4 bases and J by 7 bases, with 21 bases between the two germline ends. The CDR3 has 16 residues. CDR3 sequence reads: CASSSSGSLGRNEQFF. CDR3 bases: TGTGCCAGCAGCTCATCCGGGTCCCTGGGTCGGAATGAGCAGTTCTTC.

This clone was seen a handful of times. The chain has TRBV27 and TRBJ2-2; D remains ambiguous. Trimming cost V 2 bases and J 0 bases, with 4 bases left between them. Germline V lookup: CDR1 MNHEY, CDR2 SMNVEV (reference sequence). The CDR3 extends over 14 amino acids. The CDR3 reads CASSLNTNTGELFF. CDR3 nucleotide sequence: TGTGCCAGCAGTTTAAACACGAACACCGGGGAGCTGTTTTTT.

The rearrangement uses TRBV20-1 and TRBJ2-1, with 8 bases fitting TRBD2. This CDR3 is built from 14 residues. Germline assignment: CDR1 DFQATT and CDR2 SNEGSKA (reference sequence). V was pared by 3 bases and J by 2 bases, with 3 bases of the junction left unmatched. DNA for the CDR3: TGCAGTGCTAGTCGGGGGGGGACCTACAATGAGCAGTTCTTC. It encodes CSASRGGTYNEQFF.

This chain links TRBV19 with TRBJ2-5; no clear D gene. V lost 3 bases and J 5 bases, leaving 10 bases between the germline ends. The CDR3 has 13 residues. In germline, CDR1 is LNHDA, CDR2 SQIVND (reference sequence). In DNA, the CDR3 is TGTGCCAGTAGTATTGTCGCCGGGGAGACCCAGTACTTC. This translates into CASSIVAGETQYF.

This clone was detected only a few times. The rearrangement joins TRBV5-1 to TRBJ2-3; possibly TRBD2 for D (6 bases). CDR1 and CDR2 from the germline V gene are SGHRS and YFSETQ. CDR3 length equals 15 residues. The V and J ends lost 2 bases and 1 base respectively, with 11 bases between them. CDR3 in amino acids: CASSFGGWGTDTQYF. The CDR3 DNA reads TGCGCCAGCAGCTTCGGAGGGTGGGGCACAGATACGCAGTATTTT.

This chain connects TRBV11-1 to TRBJ1-1; D unclear. This CDR3 has 13 residues. Germline V CDR1 and CDR2: SGHAT, FQDESV (reference sequence). Between the trimmed V and J ends, which lost 4 bases and 1 base, there was a span of 7 bases. The chain's CDR3 is CASSSQTNTEAFF. Here the CDR3 DNA reads TGTGCCAGCAGCTCACAAACGAACACTGAAGCTTTCTTT. Full variable domain (missing parts from reference TRBV11-1 and TRBJ1-1): EAEVAQSPRYKITEKSQAVAFWCDPISGHATLYWYRQILGQGPELLVQFQDESVVDDSQLPKDRFSAERLKGVDSTLKIQPAELGDSAMYLCASSSQTNTEAFFGQGTRLTVV.

This chain joins TRBV24-1 and TRBJ1-5; TRBD1 is a possible D gene (5 bases). Looked up from germline, CDR1 is KGHDR and CDR2 is SFDVKD. With 3 bases removed from V and 6 bases from J, the gap between germline ends came to 11 bases. The CDR3 sequence is 14 residues long. CDR3 nucleotide sequence: TGTGCCACCAGTGATCGGGGGATAGGTCAGCCCCAGCATTTT. It encodes CATSDRGIGQPQHF.

The chain couples TRBV6-2 or TRBV6-3 to TRBJ2-5; 11 bases line up with TRBD2. The junction had 3 bases not matched to a gene; V was cut back by 4 bases and J by 2 bases. There are 15 residues in the CDR3. Germline V gene sequence: CDR1 MNHEY, CDR2 SVGEGT. CDR3 in amino acids: CASSSGLAVQETQYF. Written as DNA, the CDR3 is TGTGCCAGCAGTTCGGGACTAGCGGTACAAGAGACCCAGTACTTC.

This rearrangement joins TRBV7-2 to TRBJ2-3; TRBD2 matches 7 bases. V was clipped by 1 base and J by 1 base; unmatched bases: 5. CDR1 is SGHTA and CDR2 is FQGNSA in the germline V gene. This CDR3 region has 16 residues. CDR3 sequence (DNA): TGTGCCAGCAGCTTAGACGGTCTAGCGGGCACAGATACGCAGTATTTT. Its translation is CASSLDGLAGTDTQYF.

The gene calls are TRBV5-1 and TRBJ1-1, with 10 bases identical to TRBD1. Trimming took 4 bases from V and 4 from J; bases not matched to a gene: 7. The CDR3 has 15 residues. Germline values: CDR1 SGHRS, CDR2 YFSETQ. This chain's CDR3 is CASSRQGALGTEAFF. CDR3 bases: TGCGCCAGCAGCAGACAGGGGGCGCTGGGCACTGAAGCTTTCTTT. Using reference TRBV5-1 and TRBJ1-1 for the parts outside the CDR3, the full variable domain is KAGVTQTPRYLIKTRGQQVTLSCSPISGHRSVSWYQQTPGQGLQFLFEYFSETQRNKGNFPGRFSGRQFSNSRSEMNVSTLELGDSALYLCASSRQGALGTEAFFGQGTRLTVV.

Note on this clone: Other DNA sequences within the sample encode an identical CDR3. The chain links TRBV19 to TRBJ2-3; a weak D match, TRBD2 (5 bases). The V end was cut by 0 bases, the J end by 1 base, with 5 bases between. The CDR3 totals 14 residues. CDR1 and CDR2 (germline): LNHDA, SQIVND (reference sequence). In DNA, the CDR3 is TGTGCCAGTAGTATAGATAGCGGCACAGATACGCAGTATTTT. Amino acid sequence: CASSIDSGTDTQYF.

The rearrangement uses TRBV19 and TRBJ2-5; TRBD2 matches 9 bases. The ends lost 4 bases at V and 2 bases at J; junction bases unmatched: 8. CDR1 and CDR2 (germline): LNHDA, SQIVND (reference sequence). The CDR3 contains 16 residues. The CDR3 nucleotides are TGTGCCAGTAGTAAATTCTATAGCGGGGGTCAAGAGACCCAGTACTTC. It encodes CASSKFYSGGQETQYF.

This chain links TRBV6-4 with TRBJ2-7; possible D gene TRBD1, 5 bases. Trimming pared 4 bases from V and 4 bases from J, leaving 11 bases between. The CDR3 consists of 13 residues. Germline lookup yields CDR1 MRHNA and CDR2 SNTAGT. CDR3 nucleotide sequence: TGTGCCAGCAGTGTTGACCAGGGATACGAGCAGTACTTC. Residues: CASSVDQGYEQYF.

The chain combines TRBV4-2 with TRBJ1-1; the D gene is possibly TRBD1 (6 bases). The length of the CDR3 is 14 residues. Germline CDR1 and CDR2: LGHNA and YNFKEQ. Trimming removed 4 bases from V and 7 bases from J, with 16 bases in between. CDR3 loop: CASSPPYSRGEAFF. For the CDR3, the DNA is TGTGCCAGCAGCCCACCTTACTCCAGGGGTGAAGCTTTCTTT.

The gene calls are TRBV5-6 and TRBJ1-6; D remains unclear. The ends were cut back, 4 bases at V and 10 bases at J, with 18 bases in the middle. This CDR3 comprises 15 residues. The V gene's germline CDR1 is SGHDT and CDR2 YYEEEE. CDR3 amino acids: CASSPQSFRISPLHF. The CDR3 DNA is TGTGCCAGCAGCCCACAGAGTTTTAGGATCTCACCCCTCCACTTT.

The CDR3 loop is CASSGTGYPYGYTF. The DNA for the CDR3 is TGCGCCAGCAGTGGGACAGGGTACCCGTATGGCTACACCTTC. The chain employs TRBV10-1 and TRBJ1-2, with TRBD1 matching 8 bases. V dropped 4 bases and J dropped 5; count of bases not matched to a gene: 6. In germline, CDR1 is WNHNN, CDR2 SYGVQD (reference sequence). The CDR3 is made up of 14 amino acids.

V gene TRBV7-9 combines with J gene TRBJ1-3; D unresolved. Trimming shortened V by 3 bases and J by 4 bases, and 7 bases separated the two germline ends. Germline CDR1 SEHNR, CDR2 FQNEAQ (reference sequence). The CDR3 contains 13 residues. The CDR3 is CASSLSLGNTIYF. The DNA of the CDR3 is TGTGCCAGCAGCTTGTCTCTCGGAAACACCATATATTTT.